These T cell receptor beta chains were read from a single sample in a study of identical twins. TCRdb ran MiXCR on the 5' RACE reads and lists one entry per CDR3 protein. This sample has 700,000 or so distinct CDR3 sequences, with 21% found just once. The same specimen was also included in a second study, on T cells expressing NK-cell markers.

The specimen sequenced was PBMCs. These receptors were collected from a young woman in good health. The CDR3 runs from the conserved cysteine through the conserved F or W. The order of the fields is clone size, V gene, J gene, D gene, CDR3 DNA, CDR3 protein. D genes are given only for firm matches. Not every row has a clone size; where given, it reads once, few, many or a size class.

clone_size: few; v_call: TRBV7-9; j_call: TRBJ2-1; d_call: .; cdr3_nt: TGTGCCAGCTCGGTGGAGAACCAGGGCGATGAGCAGTTCTTC; cdr3_aa: CASSVENQGDEQFF
clone_size: .; v_call: TRBV20-1; j_call: TRBJ2-1; d_call: .; cdr3_nt: TGCAGTGCTAGAGGTGGGACTGGATACAATGAGCAGTTCTTC; cdr3_aa: CSARGGTGYNEQFF
clone_size: few; v_call: TRBV11-2; j_call: TRBJ2-6; d_call: TRBD1; cdr3_nt: TGTGCCAGCAGCTTAGATTCCCGGGACAGGGCTGGGGCCAACGTCCTGACTTTC; cdr3_aa: CASSLDSRDRAGANVLTF
clone_size: .; v_call: TRBV6-2/TRBV6-3; j_call: TRBJ2-7; d_call: .; cdr3_nt: TGTGCCAGCAGCCCTTCCACCACAGGGCCCCTGCAGTACTTC; cdr3_aa: CASSPSTTGPLQYF
clone_size: .; v_call: TRBV5-1; j_call: TRBJ1-1; d_call: .; cdr3_nt: TGCGCCAGCAGCTCCGACATTCGGGACACTGAAGCTTTCTTT; cdr3_aa: CASSSDIRDTEAFF
clone_size: .; v_call: TRBV6-2/TRBV6-3; j_call: TRBJ2-2; d_call: TRBD2; cdr3_nt: TGTGCCAGCAGTTACTCGGCCAGTCAAGAGCGGGACTACACCGGGGAGCTGTTTTTT; cdr3_aa: CASSYSASQERDYTGELFF
clone_size: many; v_call: TRBV12-3/TRBV12-4; j_call: TRBJ1-1; d_call: TRBD1; cdr3_nt: TGTGCCAGCAGGCCCCGACAGGGGAACACTGAAGCTTTCTTT; cdr3_aa: CASRPRQGNTEAFF
clone_size: .; v_call: TRBV5-6; j_call: TRBJ2-7; d_call: .; cdr3_nt: TGTGCCAGCAGCTTGGGACGTCGGGTTAAAGGCTTCGGCGAGCAGTACTTC; cdr3_aa: CASSLGRRVKGFGEQYF
clone_size: .; v_call: TRBV6-5; j_call: TRBJ2-7; d_call: .; cdr3_nt: TGTGCCAGCAGTTACGCCCGGACTCTCTGGGACGAGCAGTACTTC; cdr3_aa: CASSYARTLWDEQYF
clone_size: .; v_call: TRBV5-1; j_call: TRBJ2-1; d_call: .; cdr3_nt: TGCGCCAGCAAGTTAAGTGTTGCCTCCTACAATGAGCAGTTCTTC; cdr3_aa: CASKLSVASYNEQFF
clone_size: .; v_call: TRBV7-6; j_call: TRBJ2-3; d_call: TRBD2; cdr3_nt: TGTGCCAGCAGCTTAAATTTGCCTAGCGGGGGCACAGATACGCAGTATTTT; cdr3_aa: CASSLNLPSGGTDTQYF
clone_size: few; v_call: TRBV30; j_call: TRBJ1-1; d_call: .; cdr3_nt: TGTGCCTGGAGTCTACAGAACACTGAAGCTTTCTTT; cdr3_aa: CAWSLQNTEAFF
clone_size: few; v_call: TRBV7-9; j_call: TRBJ2-2; d_call: .; cdr3_nt: TGTGCCAGCAGCTTAGTTCTTGGCAGCGGGGAGCTGTTTTTT; cdr3_aa: CASSLVLGSGELFF
clone_size: many; v_call: TRBV7-2; j_call: TRBJ2-1; d_call: TRBD2; cdr3_nt: TGTGCCAGCAGCTTAGTATCGCTAGCGGGAGGCAATGAGCAGTTCTTC; cdr3_aa: CASSLVSLAGGNEQFF
clone_size: few; v_call: TRBV10-3; j_call: TRBJ1-5; d_call: .; cdr3_nt: TGTGCCATCAATCGGCAGCAAAATCAGCCCCAGCATTTT; cdr3_aa: CAINRQQNQPQHF
clone_size: many; v_call: TRBV29-1; j_call: TRBJ1-1; d_call: .; cdr3_nt: TGCAGCGCTGGAACGAACACTGAAGCTTTCTTT; cdr3_aa: CSAGTNTEAFF
clone_size: once; v_call: TRBV9; j_call: TRBJ2-1; d_call: TRBD1; cdr3_nt: TGTGCCAGCAGCGTGGGGACAGGGACTGAGCAGTTCTTC; cdr3_aa: CASSVGTGTEQFF
clone_size: few; v_call: TRBV4-2; j_call: TRBJ1-1; d_call: .; cdr3_nt: TGTGCCAGCAGCCCAAGCGTCAGGGAAGTTGGTACTGAAGCTTTCTTT; cdr3_aa: CASSPSVREVGTEAFF
clone_size: .; v_call: TRBV2; j_call: TRBJ2-6; d_call: TRBD1; cdr3_nt: TGTGCCAGCAGCTACGACAGGGTAGGAGCCAACGTCCTGACTTTC; cdr3_aa: CASSYDRVGANVLTF
clone_size: .; v_call: TRBV27; j_call: TRBJ1-1; d_call: .; cdr3_nt: TGTGCCAGCAGTTTGTACGGCCGAATGAACACTGAAGCTTTCTTT; cdr3_aa: CASSLYGRMNTEAFF